The next 19 T cell receptor beta chains were all read from a single sample in a study of shared clonotypes between healthy human individuals. Only in-frame clones appear in the TCRdb table, and some are missing; sequencing was by immunoSEQ multiplex PCR. Of approximately 720,000 clones detected, about three quarters appear once; the ten largest clones hold less than 2%. The sequencing input was memory CD4+ T cells sorted from blood. Subset given: CD45RA-negative fraction. The receptors derive from a woman younger than 45 in good health.

The V gene is TRBV4-2, the J gene TRBJ1-1; weak D call: TRBD1 (5 bases). V lost 0 bases and J 5 bases, leaving 10 bases between the germline ends. The CDR3 contains 14 residues. Germline loops: CDR1 LGHNA, CDR2 YNFKEQ. The CDR3 sequence is CASSQDGAGTEAFF. CDR3 DNA: TGTGCCAGCAGCCAAGACGGGGCTGGTACTGAAGCTTTCTTT.

J is TRBJ2-1 and V is TRBV10-2; D tentatively fits TRBD1 or TRBD2 (6 bases each). CDR1 is WSHSY, CDR2 SAAADI, per germline. The CDR3 runs 15 residues. With 2 bases removed from V and 3 bases from J, the gap between germline ends came to 11 bases. The DNA for the CDR3 is TGCGCCAGCAGTGAGACCGGGGGACACTACAATGAGCAGTTCTTC. This sequence encodes CASSETGGHYNEQFF.

CDR3: CASSQVFRREGRHEQYF. CDR3 in DNA: TGCGCCAGCAGCCAAGTTTTTCGGCGGGAGGGCCGCCACGAGCAGTACTTC. The rearrangement uses TRBV4-1 and TRBJ2-7; TRBD2 agrees at 9 bases. The germline V gene has CDR1 MGHRA and CDR2 YSYEKL. The CDR3 covers 17 residues. The J segment lost 5 bases and the V segment lost 1 base, leaving 12 bases of the junction unmatched.

This clone was observed many times. The chain recombines TRBV4-1 with TRBJ2-5; 7 nucleotides line up with TRBD1. The length of the CDR3 is 16 residues. Trimming removed 0 bases from V and 5 bases from J; junction bases left unmatched: 9. Looked up from germline, CDR1 is MGHRA and CDR2 is YSYEKL. The CDR3 loop is CASSQDWSGQWETQYF. DNA of the CDR3: TGCGCCAGCAGCCAAGATTGGTCGGGACAGTGGGAGACCCAGTACTTC.

The chain uses TRBV28 and TRBJ2-2, with TRBD1 identical over 7 bases. The length of the CDR3 is 15 residues. V dropped 6 bases and J dropped 5; count of bases not matched to a gene: 9. Germline V lookup: CDR1 MDHEN, CDR2 SYDVKM. CDR3 in amino acids: CASSPTGVGTGELFF. The CDR3 DNA reads TGTGCCAGCAGCCCCACAGGGGTAGGGACCGGGGAGCTGTTTTTT. Full variable domain (rest looked up from reference TRBV28 and TRBJ2-2): DVKVTQSSRYLVKRTGEKVFLECVQDMDHENMFWYRQDPGLGLRLIYFSYDVKMKEKGDIPEGYSVSREKKERFSLILESASTNQTSMYLCASSPTGVGTGELFFGEGSRLTVL.

This sequence joins TRBV5-4 and TRBJ2-7, with D perhaps matching TRBD1 (6 bases). The germline V gene encodes CDR1 SGHNT and CDR2 YYREEE (reference sequence). CDR3 size: 15 residues. Trimming took 6 bases from V and 5 from J, leaving 21 bases between them. The CDR3 region has the DNA TGTGCCAGCACCGAACGATCCACAGGGAAACACGAGCAGTACTTC. It codes for CASTERSTGKHEQYF.

The chain couples TRBV7-9 to TRBJ1-2, with TRBD1 matching over 11 bases. The CDR3 contains 14 residues. Germline V gives CDR1 SEHNR, CDR2 FQNEAQ (reference sequence). Unmatched junction bases numbered 2, after V lost 4 bases and J lost 4 bases. CDR3 sequence reads: CASSYGQGAYGYTF. DNA of the CDR3: TGTGCCAGCAGCTACGGACAGGGGGCCTATGGCTACACCTTC.

The chain combines TRBV7-9 with TRBJ1-4, with D uncertain. CDR3 length: 15 amino acids. Per the germline V gene, CDR1 is SEHNR and CDR2 is FQNEAQ (reference sequence). Between the trimmed V and J ends, which lost 4 bases and 4 bases, there was a span of 13 bases. The CDR3 sequence: CASSSGASFNEKLFF. The CDR3 nucleotides are TGTGCCAGCAGCTCCGGCGCGAGTTTTAATGAAAAACTGTTTTTT.

V is TRBV6-6 and J is TRBJ1-4; D is perhaps TRBD1 (6 bases). The CDR3 extends over 13 amino acids. The V end was cut by 6 bases, the J end by 5 bases, with 10 bases between. The germline CDR1 and CDR2 sequences are MNHNY and SVGAGI (reference sequence). The CDR3 protein is CASRYRENEKLFF. The DNA for the CDR3 is TGTGCCAGCAGATACAGGGAGAATGAAAAACTGTTTTTT.

The chain uses TRBV6-5 and TRBJ2-7; D uncertain. This CDR3 is 14 amino acids long. Germline V gene data show CDR1 as MNHEY and CDR2 as SVGAGI. Trimming left V 0 bases short and J 5 bases short, with 11 bases between. The CDR3 sequence is CASSYSFGGHEQYF. Written as DNA, the CDR3 is TGTGCCAGCAGTTACTCGTTTGGCGGCCACGAGCAGTACTTC.

J is TRBJ2-6 and V is TRBV6-1; 9 bases match TRBD1. CDR1 and CDR2 from the germline V gene are MNHNS and SASEGT. The trim removed 4 bases at V and 0 bases at J, leaving 7 bases unmatched. There are 18 residues in the CDR3. DNA for the CDR3: TGTGCCAGCAGTGCTTCGACAGGGGGACTCTCTGGGGCCAACGTCCTGACTTTC. It yields the protein CASSASTGGLSGANVLTF.

The chain is built from TRBV7-8 and TRBJ2-1; D tentatively reads TRBD1 or TRBD2 (5 bases each). The CDR3 is 15 residues long. CDR1 SGHVS and CDR2 FQNEAQ come from the germline V gene. The V end was cut by 5 bases, the J end by 4 bases, with 15 bases between. CDR3: CASSTTRGTYNEQFF. DNA of the CDR3: TGTGCCAGCAGCACTACTAGGGGCACATACAATGAGCAGTTCTTC.

The chain is built from TRBV25-1 and TRBJ2-7; TRBD1 agrees at 11 bases. The CDR3 runs to 14 residues. Germline trimming cut 4 bases from V and 7 bases from J; bases unmatched to any gene: 6. Germline V gene lookup returns CDR1 MGHDK and CDR2 SYGVNS. CDR3 bases: TGTGCCAGCAGTGGGACAGGGGGCTCTCGAGAGCAGTACTTC. Amino acids: CASSGTGGSREQYF.

V usage is TRBV21-1 and J usage is TRBJ1-2; no DNA check was done on the table's D call, TRBD1. TRBV21-1 is shown as a pseudogene. The CDR3 covers 14 residues. CDR3 nucleotide sequence: TGTGCCAGCAGCATTGGGACAGGGCACTATGGCTACACCTTC. Amino acid sequence: CASSIGTGHYGYTF.

The chain joins TRBV5-8 to TRBJ1-1; no reliable D call. The germline V and J ends were trimmed by 2 bases and 2 bases, with 16 bases remaining between them. In germline, CDR1 is SGHTS, CDR2 YDEGEE. The CDR3 contains 16 residues. CDR3 loop: CASSFSLRHPNTEAFF. In nucleotides, the CDR3 is TGTGCCAGCAGCTTCAGCTTGAGGCATCCTAACACTGAAGCTTTCTTT. Complete variable domain (other parts from reference TRBV5-8 and TRBJ1-1): EAGVTQSPTHLIKTRGQQATLRCSPISGHTSVYWYQQALGLGLQFLLWYDEGEERNRGNFPPRFSGRQFPNYSSELNVNALELEDSALYLCASSFSLRHPNTEAFFGQGTRLTVV.

This chain joins TRBV13 and TRBJ2-2, with D tentatively TRBD1 (6 bases). The CDR3 spans 15 residues. V was cut by 5 bases and J by 6 bases, with 16 bases left in between. Germline V gene lookup returns CDR1 PRHDT and CDR2 FYEKMQ (reference sequence). The CDR3 sequence: CASSAGTLDPGELFF. CDR3 nucleotides: TGTGCCAGCAGCGCCGGGACATTGGACCCCGGGGAGCTGTTTTTT.

The chain has TRBV28 and TRBJ2-7; D remains ambiguous. Germline V gene sequence: CDR1 MDHEN, CDR2 SYDVKM. The CDR3 extends over 15 amino acids. Trimming removed 3 bases from V and 4 bases from J, with 16 bases in between. The CDR3 sequence: CASSFLGSVKYEQYF. In nucleotides, the CDR3 is TGTGCCAGCAGTTTTCTGGGGTCTGTCAAATACGAGCAGTACTTC. Full variable domain (missing parts from reference TRBV28 and TRBJ2-7): DVKVTQSSRYLVKRTGEKVFLECVQDMDHENMFWYRQDPGLGLRLIYFSYDVKMKEKGDIPEGYSVSREKKERFSLILESASTNQTSMYLCASSFLGSVKYEQYFGPGTRLTVT.

This chain joins TRBV19 and TRBJ1-5, with D tentatively TRBD1 (5 bases). The CDR3 is 16 amino acids. Per the germline V gene, CDR1 is LNHDA and CDR2 is SQIVND (reference sequence). V was cut by 5 bases and J by 0 bases, with 14 bases left in between. CDR3 nucleotide sequence: TGTGCCAGTAGTCACCGGGACTTTAATAGCAATCAGCCCCAGCATTTT. Its translation is CASSHRDFNSNQPQHF.

The CDR3 here is CASSSGTASYNEQFF. CDR3 DNA sequence: TGTGCCAGCAGTTCCGGGACCGCAAGCTACAATGAGCAGTTCTTC. V gene TRBV7-6 combines with J gene TRBJ2-1; D tentatively reads TRBD1 or TRBD2 (5 bases each). V was pared by 6 bases and J by 3 bases, with 15 bases between. Germline CDR1 SGHVS, CDR2 FNYEAQ. CDR3 length: 15 residues. Full variable domain (remainder filled in from reference TRBV7-6 and TRBJ2-1): GAGVSQSPRYKVTKRGQDVALRCDPISGHVSLYWYRQALGQGPEFLTYFNYEAQQDKSGLPNDRFSAERPEGSISTLTIQRTEQRDSAMYRCASSSGTASYNEQFFGPGTRLTVL.